Sequencing of this T cell receptor beta chain was carried out in a study of blood T cell repertoires in COVID-19. Study context: Material from acute and convalescent COVID-19 was sourced from the United States, Italy and Spain.

Repertoires were generated with immunoSEQ multiplex PCR, while TCRdb's copy carries only in-frame clones and drops some. The sample has fewer than 250,000 clones; around 82% are singletons. V was cut by 4 bases and J by 10 bases, with 15 bases left in between. Germline-derived CDR1 and CDR2 are SGHRS and YFSETQ. The CDR3 runs 13 residues. The sequence was obtained from a woman in her forties or fifties with acute or convalescent COVID-19. Sequencing was done on a sample of peripheral blood. The J gene is TRBJ2-1, the V gene TRBV5-1, with a possible D match to TRBD2 (6 bases). CDR3 nucleotide sequence: TGCGCCAGCAGCCCCGGGAGCGGAGTGGAGCAGTTCTTC. Protein sequence: CASSPGSGVEQFF. The variable domain in full, completed from reference TRBV5-1 and TRBJ2-1, reads KAGVTQTPRYLIKTRGQQVTLSCSPISGHRSVSWYQQTPGQGLQFLFEYFSETQRNKGNFPGRFSGRQFSNSRSEMNVSTLELGDSALYLCASSPGSGVEQFFGPGTRLTVL.